The following is a T cell receptor beta chain sequence with its context. This entry is derived from a study of blood T cell repertoires in COVID-19. CDR1 is LGHNT and CDR2 is FRNRAP in the germline V gene. Trimming removed 1 base from V and 6 bases from J; junction bases left unmatched: 5. The CDR3 covers 14 residues. Profiled with immunoSEQ multiplex PCR; TCRdb holds only in-frame clones, not every one. Of 380,000 or so clones detected, approximately 86% appear once; the ten largest clones hold around 2.1%. Sequenced input: PBMCs or T cells enriched from blood (not recorded which). This receptor was identified in a woman in her 40s with acute COVID-19. The chain links TRBV12-5 to TRBJ1-2; 7 positions match TRBD1. In DNA form, the CDR3 reads TGTGCTAGTGGTTTGGGAGGAACAGGGGATGGCTACACCTTC. The encoded protein is CASGLGGTGDGYTF.